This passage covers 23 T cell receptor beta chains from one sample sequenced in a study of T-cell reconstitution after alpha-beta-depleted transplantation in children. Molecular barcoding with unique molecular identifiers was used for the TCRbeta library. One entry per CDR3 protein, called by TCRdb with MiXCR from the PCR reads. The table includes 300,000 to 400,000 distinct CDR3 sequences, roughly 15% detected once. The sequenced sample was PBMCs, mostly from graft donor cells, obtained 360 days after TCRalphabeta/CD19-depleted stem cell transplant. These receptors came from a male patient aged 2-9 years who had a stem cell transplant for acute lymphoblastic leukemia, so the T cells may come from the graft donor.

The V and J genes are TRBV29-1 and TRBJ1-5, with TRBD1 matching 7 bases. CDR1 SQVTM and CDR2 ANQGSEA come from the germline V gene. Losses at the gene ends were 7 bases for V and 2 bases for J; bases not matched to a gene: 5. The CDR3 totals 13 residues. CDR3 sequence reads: CSAGQARNQPQHF. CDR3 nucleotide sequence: TGCAGCGCCGGACAGGCCCGCAATCAGCCCCAGCATTTT.

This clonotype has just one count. The CDR3 is CASSYISGYQPQHF. In DNA form, the CDR3 reads TGTGCCAGCAGTTACATTTCGGGCTATCAGCCCCAGCATTTT. The rearrangement joins TRBV6-2 or TRBV6-3 to TRBJ1-5; D is ambiguous. Germline-derived CDR1 and CDR2 are MNHEY and SVGEGT. The length of the CDR3 is 14 residues. V was shortened by 2 bases and J by 5 bases, with 10 bases between the two germline ends.

For the CDR3, the DNA is TGTGCCAGCAGTGAGAGGACTAGCGGCTACGAGCAGTACTTC. Translation: CASSERTSGYEQYF. The chain is built from TRBV28 and TRBJ2-7, with 10 positions matching TRBD2. The length of the CDR3 is 14 residues. CDR1 is MDHEN and CDR2 is SYDVKM in the germline V gene. Losses at the gene ends were 5 bases for V and 3 bases for J; bases not matched to a gene: 4.

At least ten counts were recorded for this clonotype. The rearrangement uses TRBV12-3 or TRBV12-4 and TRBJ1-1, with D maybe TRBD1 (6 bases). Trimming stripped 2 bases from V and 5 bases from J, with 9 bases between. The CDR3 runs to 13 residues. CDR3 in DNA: TGTGCCAGCAGTTTAATAGGGGGGACTGAAGCTTTCTTT. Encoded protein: CASSLIGGTEAFF.

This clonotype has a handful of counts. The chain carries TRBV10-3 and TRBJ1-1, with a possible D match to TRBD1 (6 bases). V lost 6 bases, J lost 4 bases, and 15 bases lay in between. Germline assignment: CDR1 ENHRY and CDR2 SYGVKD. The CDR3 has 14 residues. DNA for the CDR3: TGTGCCATCAGGGCCACAACAGGGTCCACTGAAGCTTTCTTT. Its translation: CAIRATTGSTEAFF.

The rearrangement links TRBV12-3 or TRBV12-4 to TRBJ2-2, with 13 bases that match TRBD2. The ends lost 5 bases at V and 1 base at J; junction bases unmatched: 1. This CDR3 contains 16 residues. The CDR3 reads CASSRLAGGNTGELFF. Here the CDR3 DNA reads TGTGCCAGCAGTCGACTAGCGGGAGGGAACACCGGGGAGCTGTTTTTT.

The CDR3 DNA follows: TGTGCCAGCAGCGACAGGGGGGATGGAGCTTTCTTT. Translating it yields CASSDRGDGAFF. The rearrangement joins TRBV6-4 to TRBJ1-1, with 9 bases that match TRBD1. The CDR3 length is 12 residues. The trim removed 6 bases at V and 10 bases at J, leaving 6 bases unmatched. Germline loops: CDR1 MRHNA, CDR2 SNTAGT.

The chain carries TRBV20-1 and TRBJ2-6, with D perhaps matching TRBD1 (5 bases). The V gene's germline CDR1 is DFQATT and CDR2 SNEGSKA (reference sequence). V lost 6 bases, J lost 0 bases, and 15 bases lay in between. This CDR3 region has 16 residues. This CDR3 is CSAVGQERSGANVLTF. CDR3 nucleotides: TGCAGTGCCGTGGGGCAGGAACGCTCTGGGGCCAACGTCCTGACTTTC.

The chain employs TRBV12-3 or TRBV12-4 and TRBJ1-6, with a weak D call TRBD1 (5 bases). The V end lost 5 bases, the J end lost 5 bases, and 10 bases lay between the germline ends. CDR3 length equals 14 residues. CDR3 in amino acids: CASSMTANNSPLHF. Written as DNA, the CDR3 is TGTGCCAGCAGTATGACAGCGAATAATTCACCCCTCCACTTT.

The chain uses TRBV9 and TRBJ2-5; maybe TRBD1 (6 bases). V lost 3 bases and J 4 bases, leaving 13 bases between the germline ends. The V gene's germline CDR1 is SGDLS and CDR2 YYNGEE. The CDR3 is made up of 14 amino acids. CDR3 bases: TGTGCCAGCAGCGCCGGACAGTTAAGAGAGACCCAGTACTTC. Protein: CASSAGQLRETQYF.

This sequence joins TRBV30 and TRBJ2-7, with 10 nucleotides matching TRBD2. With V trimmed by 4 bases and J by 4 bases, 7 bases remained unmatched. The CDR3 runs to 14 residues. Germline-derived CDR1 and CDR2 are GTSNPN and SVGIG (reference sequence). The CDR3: CAWTSGLARYEQYF. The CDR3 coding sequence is TGTGCCTGGACGTCGGGACTAGCGAGGTACGAGCAGTACTTC.

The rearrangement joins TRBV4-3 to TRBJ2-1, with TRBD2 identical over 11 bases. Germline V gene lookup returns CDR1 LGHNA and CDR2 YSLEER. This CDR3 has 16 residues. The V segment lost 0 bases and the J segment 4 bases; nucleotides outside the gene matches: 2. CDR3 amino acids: CASSQDLAGGYNEQFF. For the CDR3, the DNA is TGCGCCAGCAGCCAAGATCTAGCGGGAGGATACAATGAGCAGTTCTTC.

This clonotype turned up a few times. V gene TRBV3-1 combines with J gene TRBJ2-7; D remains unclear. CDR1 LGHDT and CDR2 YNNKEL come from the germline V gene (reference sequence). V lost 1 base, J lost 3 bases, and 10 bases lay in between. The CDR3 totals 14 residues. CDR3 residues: CASSQGISFYEQYF. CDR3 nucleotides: TGTGCCAGCAGCCAAGGGATCTCCTTCTACGAGCAGTACTTC.

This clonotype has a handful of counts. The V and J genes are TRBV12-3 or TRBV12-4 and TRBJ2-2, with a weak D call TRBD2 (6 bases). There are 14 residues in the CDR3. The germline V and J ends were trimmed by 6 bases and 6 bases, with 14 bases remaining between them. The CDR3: CASRTSGAPGELFF. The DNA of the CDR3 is TGTGCCAGCAGAACATCGGGAGCCCCCGGGGAGCTGTTTTTT.

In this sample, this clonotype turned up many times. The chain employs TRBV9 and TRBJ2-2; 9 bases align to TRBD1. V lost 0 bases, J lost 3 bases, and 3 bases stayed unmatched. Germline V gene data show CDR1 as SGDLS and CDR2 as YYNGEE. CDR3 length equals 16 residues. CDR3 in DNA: TGTGCCAGCAGCGTAGCAACAGGGGGCGACACCGGGGAGCTGTTTTTT. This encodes CASSVATGGDTGELFF.

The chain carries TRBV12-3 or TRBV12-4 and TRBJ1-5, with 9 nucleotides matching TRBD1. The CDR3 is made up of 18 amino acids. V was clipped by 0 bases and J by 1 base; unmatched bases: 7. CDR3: CASSLARDRVMSNQPQHF. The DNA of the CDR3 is TGTGCCAGCAGTTTAGCGAGGGACAGGGTGATGAGCAATCAGCCCCAGCATTTT.

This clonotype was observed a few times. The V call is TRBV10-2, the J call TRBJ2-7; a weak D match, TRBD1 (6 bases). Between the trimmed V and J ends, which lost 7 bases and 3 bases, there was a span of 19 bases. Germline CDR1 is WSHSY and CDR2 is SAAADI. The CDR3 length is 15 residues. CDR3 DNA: TGCGCCAGCAAACCTCCACAGGGAAGAAGCTACGAGCAGTACTTC. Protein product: CASKPPQGRSYEQYF.

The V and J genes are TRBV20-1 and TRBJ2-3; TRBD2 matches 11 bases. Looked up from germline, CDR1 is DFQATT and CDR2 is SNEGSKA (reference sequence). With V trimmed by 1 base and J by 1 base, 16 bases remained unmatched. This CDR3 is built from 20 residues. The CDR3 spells CSARGRGSTSGVVRTDTQYF. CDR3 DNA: TGCAGTGCTAGAGGGCGGGGCTCGACTAGCGGGGTGGTGCGCACAGATACGCAGTATTTT.

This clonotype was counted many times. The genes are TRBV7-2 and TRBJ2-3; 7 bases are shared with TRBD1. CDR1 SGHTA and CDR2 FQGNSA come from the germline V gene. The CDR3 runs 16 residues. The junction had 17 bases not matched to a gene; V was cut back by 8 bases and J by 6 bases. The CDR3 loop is CASEEETGIGWDTQYF. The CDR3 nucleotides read TGTGCCAGCGAGGAGGAGACAGGGATTGGATGGGATACGCAGTATTTT. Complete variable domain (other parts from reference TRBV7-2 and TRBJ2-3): GAGVSQSPSNKVTEKGKDVELRCDPISGHTALYWYRQSLGQGLEFLIYFQGNSAPDKSGLPSDRFSAERTGGSVSTLTIQRTQQEDSAVYLCASEEETGIGWDTQYFGPGTRLTVL.

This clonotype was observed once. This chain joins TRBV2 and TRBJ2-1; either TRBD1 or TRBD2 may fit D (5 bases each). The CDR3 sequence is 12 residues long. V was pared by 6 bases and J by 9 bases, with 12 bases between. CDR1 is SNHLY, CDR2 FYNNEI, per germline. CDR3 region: CASRGEPPEQFF. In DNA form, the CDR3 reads TGTGCCAGCAGGGGGGAGCCTCCTGAGCAGTTCTTC.

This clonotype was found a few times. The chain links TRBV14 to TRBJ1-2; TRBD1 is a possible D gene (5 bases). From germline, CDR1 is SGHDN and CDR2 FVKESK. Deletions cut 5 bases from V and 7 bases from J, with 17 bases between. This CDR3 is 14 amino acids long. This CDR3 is CASSGLGDLSGYTF. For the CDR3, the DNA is TGTGCCAGCAGCGGGTTGGGGGATCTATCTGGCTACACCTTC.

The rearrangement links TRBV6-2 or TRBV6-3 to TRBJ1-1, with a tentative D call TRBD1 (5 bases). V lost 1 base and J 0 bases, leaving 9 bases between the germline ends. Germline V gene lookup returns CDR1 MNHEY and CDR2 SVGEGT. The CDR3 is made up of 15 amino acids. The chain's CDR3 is CASSYWGTLNTEAFF. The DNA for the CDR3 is TGTGCCAGCAGTTACTGGGGGACGCTGAACACTGAAGCTTTCTTT.

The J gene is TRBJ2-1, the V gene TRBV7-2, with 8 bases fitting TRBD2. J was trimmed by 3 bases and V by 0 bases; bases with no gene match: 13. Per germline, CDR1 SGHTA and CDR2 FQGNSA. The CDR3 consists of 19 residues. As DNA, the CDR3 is TGTGCCAGCAGCTTAGCCGGGATAGCGGGACCGGGACTCTACAATGAGCAGTTCTTC. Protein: CASSLAGIAGPGLYNEQFF.